Following are 29 T cell receptor beta chains from one sample sequenced in a study of beta chain features in type 1 diabetes. These receptors' antigens are unknown. Every isolated RNA sample was fully reverse transcribed, so sequencing captured expressed TCRB transcripts. Sequenced by immunoSEQ multiplex PCR; TCRdb stores in-frame clones only, minus some. The sample contains about 660,000 clones, around an eighth of which appear only once. The study, taken as a whole, reports: All four CD4+ subsets from Type 1 diabetes patients carried moderately but significantly shorter TCRB CDR3s.

The specimen sequenced was naive CD4+ T cells from blood. The receptor source for this set is a man between 18 and 29 years old with type 1 diabetes.

The chain combines TRBV29-1 with TRBJ2-1; 12 bases are shared with TRBD2. V shed 7 bases, J shed 3 bases, and the junction held 10 bases outside the gene matches. Per the germline V gene, CDR1 is SQVTM and CDR2 is ANQGSEA. The CDR3 totals 16 residues. CDR3: CSALAGGPSYYNEQFF. CDR3 nucleotides: TGCAGCGCACTAGCGGGGGGCCCTTCCTACTACAATGAGCAGTTCTTC.

This clone was counted between two and nine times. The rearrangement links TRBV11-2 to TRBJ2-1; possibly TRBD1 or TRBD2 for D (5 bases each). CDR3 length equals 13 residues. Per the germline V gene, CDR1 is SGHAT and CDR2 is FQNNGV. The V and J ends lost 3 bases and 8 bases respectively, with 11 bases between them. The CDR3 protein is CASSLGENYEQFF. CDR3 nucleotide sequence: TGTGCCAGCAGCTTGGGGGAGAACTATGAGCAGTTCTTC.

The V and J genes are TRBV28 and TRBJ1-1; unclear D gene. In germline, CDR1 is MDHEN, CDR2 SYDVKM. CDR3 length equals 13 residues. Trimming removed 4 bases from V and 3 bases from J, with 9 bases in between. In nucleotides, the CDR3 is TGTGCCAGCAGTTCCTATGCGGACACTGAAGCTTTCTTT. Translating gives CASSSYADTEAFF.

The chain has TRBV7-2 and TRBJ2-7, with 12 bases identical to TRBD2. CDR3 length: 18 amino acids. V lost 1 base and J lost 2; bases outside the gene matches: 9. CDR1 is SGHTA, CDR2 FQGNSA, per germline. CDR3 protein: CASSLEVTTSGSTYEQYF. As DNA, the CDR3 is TGTGCCAGCAGCTTAGAAGTAACGACTAGCGGGAGTACCTACGAGCAGTACTTC.

This clone showed up just a few times. At the DNA level, this CDR3 is encoded by other sequences in the same sample as well. V and J are TRBV18 and TRBJ2-7, with D possibly called TRBD1 or TRBD2 (5 bases each). The CDR3 totals 13 residues. Per the germline V gene, CDR1 is KGHSH and CDR2 is LQKENI. V was trimmed by 3 bases and J by 2 bases, leaving 8 bases between them. Here the CDR3 reads CASSPGVAYEQYF. As DNA, the CDR3 is TGTGCCAGCTCACCGGGGGTTGCCTACGAGCAGTACTTC.

V is TRBV30 and J is TRBJ2-2; 7 positions agree with TRBD2. The V gene's germline CDR1 is GTSNPN and CDR2 SVGIG (reference sequence). The CDR3 spans 15 residues. Trimming cost V 0 bases and J 1 base; bases outside gene matches: 2. The CDR3 sequence is CAWSVGLVNTGELFF. The CDR3 nucleotides read TGTGCCTGGAGTGTTGGACTAGTGAACACCGGGGAGCTGTTTTTT. The complete variable domain, with remaining parts taken from reference TRBV30 and TRBJ2-2, reads SQTIHQWPATLVQPVGSPLSLECTVEGTSNPNLYWYRQAAGRGLQLLFYSVGIGQISSEVPQNLSASRPQDRQFILSSKKLLLSDSGFYLCAWSVGLVNTGELFFGEGSRLTVL.

The V gene is TRBV28, the J gene TRBJ1-4, with D uncertain. Germline CDR1 is MDHEN and CDR2 is SYDVKM. V was trimmed by 4 bases and J by 10 bases, leaving 7 bases between them. The length of the CDR3 is 11 residues. CDR3 amino acids: CASSWTGKLFF. The CDR3 DNA sequence: TGTGCCAGCAGTTGGACCGGAAAACTGTTTTTT.

This clone occurred a few times. The J gene is TRBJ1-1, the V gene TRBV2, with a weak D call TRBD1 (6 bases). This CDR3 has 14 amino acids. The V and J ends lost 4 bases and 5 bases respectively, with 14 bases between them. CDR1 and CDR2 from the germline V gene are SNHLY and FYNNEI. The DNA of the CDR3 is TGTGCCAGCAGTGTTGAGTCAGGGGATACTGAAGCTTTCTTT. It encodes CASSVESGDTEAFF. Supplemented by reference TRBV2 and TRBJ1-1, the full variable domain reads EPEVTQTPSHQVTQMGQEVILRCVPISNHLYFYWYRQILGQKVEFLVSFYNNEISEKSEIFDDQFSVERPDGSNFTLKIRSTKLEDSAMYFCASSVESGDTEAFFGQGTRLTVV.

This clone appeared a few times. The genes are TRBV5-4 and TRBJ1-4; D ambiguous. V lost 2 bases, J lost 4 bases, and 9 bases lay in between. Germline-derived CDR1 and CDR2 are SGHNT and YYREEE (reference sequence). CDR3 length equals 14 residues. This CDR3 is CASSLMGDNEKLFF. CDR3 sequence (DNA): TGTGCCAGCAGCTTAATGGGTGATAATGAAAAACTGTTTTTT.

With respect to this clone: The sample carries other DNA sequences with the same CDR3. The V call is TRBV30, the J call TRBJ1-5; TRBD1 matches at 8 bases. Germline loops: CDR1 GTSNPN, CDR2 SVGIG (reference sequence). The CDR3 loop spans 13 amino acids. V was pared by 1 base and J by 4 bases, with 0 bases of the junction left unmatched. Here the CDR3 reads CAWSGQGNQPQHF. CDR3 in DNA: TGTGCCTGGAGTGGACAGGGGAATCAGCCCCAGCATTTT.

V is TRBV4-3 and J is TRBJ1-6, with a weak D call TRBD1 (6 bases). There are 15 residues in the CDR3. Germline CDR1 is LGHNA and CDR2 is YSLEER. Trimming shortened V by 0 bases and J by 10 bases, and 13 bases separated the two germline ends. The CDR3 spells CASSQEIGGGSPLHF. The CDR3 DNA follows: TGCGCCAGCAGCCAAGAGATCGGAGGGGGATCACCCCTCCACTTT.

The V call is TRBV2, the J call TRBJ1-2; TRBD1 is a possible D gene (5 bases). The V end was cut by 8 bases, the J end by 4 bases, with 14 bases between. CDR3 length: 13 residues. Per the germline V gene, CDR1 is SNHLY and CDR2 is FYNNEI. CDR3 sequence reads: CASSRTNLYGYTF. The CDR3 nucleotides are TGTGCCAGCTCCCGGACAAACCTCTATGGCTACACCTTC. The entire variable domain, with the rest obtained from reference TRBV2 and TRBJ1-2, is as follows: EPEVTQTPSHQVTQMGQEVILRCVPISNHLYFYWYRQILGQKVEFLVSFYNNEISEKSEIFDDQFSVERPDGSNFTLKIRSTKLEDSAMYFCASSRTNLYGYTFGSGTRLTVV.

In its sample, this clone was seen many times. Distinct nucleotide sequences in the sample also encode this CDR3. V is TRBV30 and J is TRBJ1-2, with TRBD1 as a possible D gene (6 bases). This CDR3 spans 12 amino acids. Per germline, CDR1 GTSNPN and CDR2 SVGIG (reference sequence). V lost 0 bases and J 8 bases, leaving 10 bases between the germline ends. The CDR3 bases are TGTGCCTGGAGTGTAGGGGGTGGCGGCTACACCTTC. It yields the protein CAWSVGGGGYTF.

This clone was seen only a few times. V gene TRBV4-1 combines with J gene TRBJ1-1, with TRBD1 matching over 8 bases. This CDR3 comprises 15 residues. V was clipped by 0 bases and J by 5 bases; unmatched bases: 5. Germline CDR1 and CDR2: MGHRA and YSYEKL. The CDR3 DNA reads TGCGCCAGCAGCCAAGAAACAGGGGGAAGGACTGAAGCTTTCTTT. Protein: CASSQETGGRTEAFF.

V is TRBV20-1 and J is TRBJ1-1; D call uncertain. The CDR3 sequence is 9 residues long. Trimming cost V 8 bases and J 11 bases, with 12 bases left between them. Germline V lookup: CDR1 DFQATT, CDR2 SNEGSKA (reference sequence). The CDR3 nucleotides are TGCAGTCCCCAGAGGCGGGCTTTCTTT. Amino acids: CSPQRRAFF.

This clone was seen a handful of times. The CDR3 sequence is CASSDRVEDTQYF. As DNA, the CDR3 is TGTGCCAGCAGCGACCGGGTGGAAGATACGCAGTATTTT. The V call is TRBV4-2, the J call TRBJ2-3, with D unresolved. CDR1 and CDR2 (germline): LGHNA, YNFKEQ. The CDR3 has 13 amino acids. Trimming shortened V by 5 bases and J by 5 bases, and 11 bases separated the two germline ends.

This chain connects TRBV7-9 to TRBJ2-7; D remains ambiguous. The CDR3 sequence is 14 residues long. CDR1 and CDR2 from the germline V gene are SEHNR and FQNEAQ (reference sequence). Trimming took off 2 bases at V and 0 bases at J, with 8 bases between the two ends. The CDR3 loop reads CASSLTSSSYEQYF. Here the CDR3 DNA reads TGTGCCAGCAGCTTAACCTCCTCCTCCTACGAGCAGTACTTC. The full variable domain, in which reference TRBV7-9 and TRBJ2-7 provide the parts outside the CDR3, is DTGVSQNPRHKITKRGQNVTFRCDPISEHNRLYWYRQTLGQGPEFLTYFQNEAQLEKSRLLSDRFSAERPKGSFSTLEIQRTEQGDSAMYLCASSLTSSSYEQYFGPGTRLTVT.

The CDR3 spells CASSRTGTANTEAFF. CDR3 DNA sequence: TGTGCCAGCTCACGCACCGGGACCGCGAACACTGAAGCTTTCTTT. The rearrangement joins TRBV18 to TRBJ1-1; TRBD1 is a possible D gene (5 bases). Trimming removed 4 bases at V and 1 base at J, with 13 bases between. The CDR3 loop spans 15 amino acids. The germline V gene encodes CDR1 KGHSH and CDR2 LQKENI.

This clone appeared a single time. V is TRBV30 and J is TRBJ1-2; tentative D call: TRBD1 (5 bases). Germline loops: CDR1 GTSNPN, CDR2 SVGIG (reference sequence). The V gene lost 6 bases and the J gene lost 8 bases, with 16 bases spanning the gap. The CDR3 spans 12 residues. The CDR3 loop reads CACERQFGGYTF. In DNA, the CDR3 is TGTGCCTGTGAGCGACAGTTTGGAGGCTACACCTTC. Full variable domain (outside the CDR3, taken from reference TRBV30 and TRBJ1-2): SQTIHQWPATLVQPVGSPLSLECTVEGTSNPNLYWYRQAAGRGLQLLFYSVGIGQISSEVPQNLSASRPQDRQFILSSKKLLLSDSGFYLCACERQFGGYTFGSGTRLTVV.

This clone was seen ten or more times. The chain carries TRBV7-2 and TRBJ2-3, with D unresolved. Germline CDR1 reads SGHTA; CDR2 reads FQGNSA. This CDR3 region has 12 residues. The V end was cut by 5 bases, the J end by 0 bases, with 3 bases between. CDR3: CASSISTDTQYF. Here the CDR3 DNA reads TGTGCCAGCAGCATTAGCACAGATACGCAGTATTTT.

This clone occurred a few times. This sequence joins TRBV27 and TRBJ1-5, with D tentatively TRBD1 (5 bases). Per germline, CDR1 MNHEY and CDR2 SMNVEV (reference sequence). V was cut by 6 bases and J by 6 bases, with 18 bases left in between. The CDR3 covers 15 residues. The CDR3 region is CASSIGVNGSQPQHF. The CDR3 bases are TGTGCCAGCAGCATAGGGGTAAATGGTAGTCAGCCCCAGCATTTT.

This clone was counted between two and nine times. The chain combines TRBV27 with TRBJ1-2; D call uncertain. The length of the CDR3 is 15 residues. V dropped 5 bases and J dropped 0 bases, with 13 bases sitting between them. Germline CDR1 MNHEY, CDR2 SMNVEV (reference sequence). CDR3 in amino acids: CASSPRPPTNYGYTF. The CDR3 coding sequence is TGTGCCAGCAGTCCCCGACCCCCGACTAACTATGGCTACACCTTC.

This clone turned up a few times. The chain links TRBV27 to TRBJ2-2; D is unresolved. Germline CDR1 is MNHEY and CDR2 is SMNVEV (reference sequence). The CDR3 totals 14 residues. Trimming left V 5 bases short and J 0 bases short, with 7 bases between. The CDR3 nucleotides read TGTGCCAGCAGTAGCTACTCGAACACCGGGGAGCTGTTTTTT. Protein: CASSSYSNTGELFF.

The chain has TRBV28 and TRBJ2-7, with 10 bases aligning to TRBD2. After removal of 5 bases from V and 3 bases from J, the junction contained 10 bases not matched to a gene. The V gene's germline CDR1 is MDHEN and CDR2 SYDVKM. This CDR3 spans 16 amino acids. In DNA form, the CDR3 reads TGTGCCAGCAGTACCCCCGGGCTAGCGGGGGTCTACGAGCAGTACTTC. Protein sequence: CASSTPGLAGVYEQYF.

The DNA for the CDR3 is TGTGCCAGCAGCCCCCACCGGCGGGGGGCTACAGATACGCAGTATTTT. Protein: CASSPHRRGATDTQYF. This chain joins TRBV9 and TRBJ2-3; 8 positions match TRBD2. The CDR3 is made up of 16 amino acids. CDR1 and CDR2 (germline): SGDLS, YYNGEE. The ends lost 4 bases at V and 3 bases at J; junction bases unmatched: 10.

This clone showed up just a few times. This rearrangement joins TRBV27 to TRBJ1-5; 10 bases match TRBD1. V lost 4 bases and J lost 3; bases outside the gene matches: 9. Looked up from germline, CDR1 is MNHEY and CDR2 is SMNVEV (reference sequence). The CDR3 has 17 residues. In nucleotides, the CDR3 is TGTGCCAGCAGTTCCGCCGGGACAGGGGACCCCAATCAGCCCCAGCATTTT. This encodes CASSSAGTGDPNQPQHF.

This clone was detected a few times. V and J are TRBV19 and TRBJ1-1, with 7 positions matching TRBD1. This CDR3 has 16 residues. J lost 0 bases, V lost 3 bases, and 7 bases had no gene match. CDR1 LNHDA and CDR2 SQIVND come from the germline V gene (reference sequence). The CDR3 nucleotides are TGTGCCAGTAGTATGAGGGGACAGATAATGAACACTGAAGCTTTCTTT. Translation gives CASSMRGQIMNTEAFF.

V usage is TRBV7-2 and J usage is TRBJ1-2; no clear D gene. Germline CDR1 and CDR2: SGHTA and FQGNSA. V lost 1 base and J 1 base, leaving 19 bases between the germline ends. The length of the CDR3 is 18 residues. The DNA of the CDR3 is TGTGCCAGCAGCTTAGGACCACGGAGGCCAGGATATAACTATGGCTACACCTTC. This gives the protein CASSLGPRRPGYNYGYTF.

V gene TRBV14 combines with J gene TRBJ1-1, with unresolved D. This CDR3 spans 15 amino acids. CDR1 SGHDN and CDR2 FVKESK come from the germline V gene. The V and J ends lost 0 bases and 0 bases respectively, with 8 bases between them. CDR3 sequence: CASSQDLEMNTEAFF. CDR3 coding DNA: TGTGCCAGCAGCCAAGATCTAGAAATGAACACTGAAGCTTTCTTT.